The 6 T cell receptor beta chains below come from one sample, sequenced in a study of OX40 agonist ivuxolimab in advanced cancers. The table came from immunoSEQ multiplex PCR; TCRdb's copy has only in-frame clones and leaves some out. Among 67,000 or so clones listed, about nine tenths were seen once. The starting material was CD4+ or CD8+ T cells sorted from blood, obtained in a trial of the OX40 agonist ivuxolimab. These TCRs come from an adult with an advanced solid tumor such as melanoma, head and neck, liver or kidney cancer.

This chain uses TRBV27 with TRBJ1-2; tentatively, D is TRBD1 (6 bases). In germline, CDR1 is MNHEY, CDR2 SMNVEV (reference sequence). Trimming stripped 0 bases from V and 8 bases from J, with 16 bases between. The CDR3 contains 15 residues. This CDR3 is CASSLSGGGGDGYTF. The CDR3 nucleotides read TGTGCCAGCAGTTTATCAGGGGGGGGAGGAGACGGCTACACCTTC.

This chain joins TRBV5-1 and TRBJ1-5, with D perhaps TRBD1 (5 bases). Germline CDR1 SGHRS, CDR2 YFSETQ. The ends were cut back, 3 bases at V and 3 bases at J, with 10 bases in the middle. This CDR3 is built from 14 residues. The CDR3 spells CASSSGDLNQPQHF. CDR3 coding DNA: TGCGCCAGCAGCTCTGGGGACCTCAATCAGCCCCAGCATTTT.

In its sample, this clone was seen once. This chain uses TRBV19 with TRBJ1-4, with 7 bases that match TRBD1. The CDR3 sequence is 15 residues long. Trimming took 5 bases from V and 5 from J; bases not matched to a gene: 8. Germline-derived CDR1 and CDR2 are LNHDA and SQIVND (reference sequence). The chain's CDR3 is CASSPRGQSNEKLFF. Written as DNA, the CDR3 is TGTGCCAGTAGTCCCCGGGGACAGTCAAATGAAAAACTGTTTTTT.

CDR3 coding DNA: TGTGCCAGCAGTCGAAATGGGAGGGTATGGAATCAGCCCCAGCATTTT. This gives the protein CASSRNGRVWNQPQHF. The chain joins TRBV27 to TRBJ1-5; the D is unclear. Germline V CDR1 and CDR2: MNHEY, SMNVEV (reference sequence). CDR3 length equals 16 residues. Trimming pared 5 bases from V and 4 bases from J, leaving 18 bases between.

DNA for the CDR3: TGTGCCAGCAGCATACCAGGGGGCTCTCGCTATGGCTACACCTTC. Translating gives CASSIPGGSRYGYTF. This rearrangement joins TRBV5-8 to TRBJ1-2, with 8 positions matching TRBD1. The junction had 9 bases not matched to a gene; V was cut back by 4 bases and J by 4 bases. This CDR3 contains 15 residues. The germline CDR1 and CDR2 sequences are SGHTS and YDEGEE.

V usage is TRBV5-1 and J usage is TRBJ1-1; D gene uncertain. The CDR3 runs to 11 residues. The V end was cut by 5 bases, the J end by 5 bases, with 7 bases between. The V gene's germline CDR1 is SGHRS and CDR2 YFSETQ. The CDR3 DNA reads TGCGCCAGCAGGGGAGAAACTGAAGCTTTCTTT. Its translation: CASRGETEAFF.